The T cell receptor (beta chain) under discussion was sequenced for a study of OX40 agonist ivuxolimab in advanced cancers. Describing the broader study: The costimulatory receptor OX40 (CD134) was targeted by ivuxolimab, a fully human IgG2 agonistic monoclonal antibody. Intravenous ivuxolimab was administered to patients every 2 weeks at six dose levels: 0.01, 0.1, 0.3, 1.5, 3 and 10 mg/kg. Of the approximately 54 patients in dose escalation, about 19 had hepatocellular carcinoma, some 15 had melanoma, 9 had renal cell carcinoma and 9 had head and neck cancer. The dose-escalation cohort was 80% to 90% male with a mean age of approximately 59 years, ranging from about 23 to 85. Prior anti-PD-1, anti-PD-L1 or anti-CTLA-4 therapy was permitted, and checkpoint inhibitors had been received by 40% to 50% of dose-escalation patients. Partial responses occurred in three dose-escalation patients, of whom one had hepatocellular carcinoma and two had cutaneous melanoma. The point of sequencing TCRbeta in the periphery was to test whether ivuxolimab changed TCR sequence diversity and drove clonal T-cell expansion. The paper covers the monotherapy dose-escalation part of the phase I ivuxolimab trial, which included N of about 50 patients. Summary of the overall study and its limitations: Low levels of normalized T-cell clonal expansion were also shown by some nonresponding patients. In the 0.1-3.0 mg/kg groups, partial responders had among the lowest normalized peripheral clonal expansion, particularly in CD8+ T cells. The antigen specificity of the clonally expanded peripheral T cells was not determined. After ivuxolimab, CD8+ T cells had more expanded clones than CD4+ T cells on average. At doses of 0.1 to 3.0 mg/kg, clonal expansion of both CD4+ and CD8+ blood T cells was observed from baseline to week 6.

As regards this clone: The specificity of this receptor is unknown. Nothing much larger sits one base from this clone, and base qualities are not available.

As encoded in the germline V gene, CDR1 is KGHSH while CDR2 is LQKENI. The CDR3, cysteine through phenylalanine, is 14 amino acids long. Just CDR3 DNA is preserved here, 42 bases in frame from base 1. For this chain, trimming is 4 bases at the V end and 3 bases at the J end, and the number of junction bases without a gene match is 2. The trial excluded patients who had a history of autoimmune disease or who were on systemic immunosuppression. Peripheral blood for TCR sequencing was collected from all dose cohorts at baseline, on cycle 4 day 1, and on cycle 7 day 1. The samples were taken from a phase I, first-in-human, multicenter, open-label dose-escalation trial of ivuxolimab. The trial enrolled adults with locally advanced or metastatic head and neck squamous cell, hepatocellular, melanoma or renal cell carcinoma. Before TCR sequencing, CD4+ T cells and CD8+ T cells from peripheral blood were sorted into separate populations.

Genomic DNA was extracted from sorted cells for sequencing of the TCRbeta CDR3 region. TCRbeta CDR3 regions were sequenced using the immunoSEQ Assay. TCRdb mirrors the immuneACCESS table, restricted to in-frame sequences. Some clones are absent from its copies; in checked studies, under half trace to an unresolved V gene, and the reason for the others is unknown. This sample comprises tens of thousands of clones, approximately 80% of them detected only once. Less than 40% of the sample comes from the top ten. Specimen: CD4+ or CD8+ T cells sorted from blood, collected in a trial of the OX40 agonist ivuxolimab. This clonotype originated in an adult with an advanced solid tumor such as melanoma, head and neck, liver or kidney cancer. The rearrangement joined TRBV18 to TRBJ1-1, with TRBD1 identical over 10 junction bases. The CDR3 reads CASSRQGADTEAFF. The DNA sequence is given as TGTGCCAGCTCACGACAGGGGGCCGACACTGAAGCTTTCTTT.